The rows below give T cell receptor beta chains drawn from one sample of a study of T-cell memory formation after mild COVID-19. MiXCR, run by TCRdb on the 5' RACE reads, gives a single entry per CDR3 protein. The table lists about 600,000 distinct CDR3 sequences, less than 25% of them singletons. Material for sequencing was PBMCs or a T cell subset sorted from them (not recorded which). The receptors here all came from an adult woman who had mild COVID-19 (a few samples of this study predate the infection). Cell type and time point are not known. Both conserved end residues are part of each CDR3. A D gene is named only where the DNA matches it firmly. Expanded clones get a size class; other rows say once, few or many, or leave the size out.

>TRBV20-1|NA|TRBJ2-2|13|NA
CSARRHPEGELFF
TGCAGTGCTAGGCGCCACCCTGAGGGGGAGCTGTTTTTT
>TRBV6-2/TRBV6-3|NA|TRBJ2-4|15|NA
CASKPSGQTKNIQYF
TGTGCCAGCAAACCCAGCGGACAGACTAAAAACATTCAGTACTTC
>TRBV7-2|NA|TRBJ2-5|15|NA
CASSLVEVPQETQYF
TGTGCCAGCAGCTTAGTGGAGGTCCCGCAAGAGACCCAGTACTTC
>TRBV7-2|few|TRBJ1-1|15|NA
CASSFPPGRGTEAFF
TGTGCCAGCAGCTTCCCCCCCGGGAGGGGCACTGAAGCTTTCTTT
>TRBV5-5|NA|TRBJ2-2|15|NA
CASSSESGGTGELFF
TGTGCCAGCAGCTCCGAGTCCGGCGGAACCGGGGAGCTGTTTTTT
>TRBV2|few|TRBJ1-4|12|NA
CASKDIGRQLFF
TGTGCCAGCAAGGACATTGGAAGACAACTGTTTTTT
>TRBV7-6|few|TRBJ2-1|15|NA
CASSLVADPYNEQFF
TGTGCCAGCAGCTTAGTTGCGGACCCCTACAATGAGCAGTTCTTC
>TRBV5-1|NA|TRBJ2-3|15|TRBD2
CASRAVAGGPDTQYF
TGCGCCAGCAGGGCAGTAGCGGGGGGGCCAGATACGCAGTATTTT
>TRBV6-1|NA|TRBJ1-1|15|NA
CASSERTEVNTEAFF
TGTGCCAGCAGTGAAAGGACAGAAGTGAACACTGAAGCTTTCTTT
>TRBV20-1|NA|TRBJ2-1|16|NA
CSARDFLGSSYNEQFF
TGCAGTGCCCGGGACTTCCTAGGGAGCTCCTACAATGAGCAGTTCTTC
>TRBV7-8|many|TRBJ2-3|15|NA
CASSLGLGTTDTQYF
TGTGCCAGCAGCTTAGGTTTGGGGACCACAGATACGCAGTATTTT
>TRBV6-5|few|TRBJ1-4|13|NA
CASSYNRNEKLFF
TGTGCCAGCAGTTACAACCGTAATGAAAAACTGTTTTTT
>TRBV11-3|NA|TRBJ2-5|18|TRBD1
CASSTGQGDFTSGETQYF
TGTGCCAGCAGCACCGGACAGGGGGACTTCACGTCAGGAGAGACCCAGTACTTC
>TRBV15|once|TRBJ2-7|17|NA
CATSRVHGPSPNYEQYF
TGTGCCACCAGCAGAGTACATGGACCCTCGCCAAACTACGAGCAGTACTTC
>TRBV6-5|once|TRBJ1-2|16|NA
CASRNPPGRGDYGYTF
TGTGCCAGCAGAAACCCCCCAGGGAGGGGTGACTATGGCTACACCTTC
>TRBV29-1|NA|TRBJ1-1|12|NA
CSVIPAVAEAFF
TGCAGCGTTATACCGGCGGTCGCCGAGGCTTTCTTT
>TRBV7-2|NA|TRBJ1-2|13|NA
CASSLADSYGYTF
TGTGCCAGCAGCTTAGCCGACAGCTATGGCTACACCTTC
>TRBV7-2|NA|TRBJ1-3|16|NA
CASSFPFSVGGNTIYF
TGTGCCAGCAGCTTCCCGTTCTCGGTTGGTGGAAACACCATATATTTT
>TRBV6-5|NA|TRBJ2-7|13|NA
CASSDTGNYEQYF
TGTGCCAGCAGTGACACAGGGAACTACGAGCAGTACTTC
>TRBV7-2|NA|TRBJ2-2|16|NA
CASSLNSVTNTGELFF
TGTGCCAGCAGCTTAAACTCCGTGACGAACACCGGGGAGCTGTTTTTT
>TRBV9|few|TRBJ1-5|15|NA
CASSGGGGVGQPQHF
TGTGCCAGCAGCGGTGGCGGGGGGGTAGGGCAGCCCCAGCATTTT
>TRBV12-3/TRBV12-4|NA|TRBJ2-1|12|NA
CASSLSVYEQFF
TGTGCCAGCAGCCTAAGCGTCTATGAGCAGTTCTTC
>TRBV27|NA|TRBJ2-5|14|TRBD1
CASSSIQGEETQYF
TGTGCCAGCAGTTCTATCCAGGGGGAAGAGACCCAGTACTTC
>TRBV12-3/TRBV12-4|many|TRBJ2-1|13|NA
CASSSGGAGEQFF
TGTGCCAGCAGTTCAGGGGGGGCTGGTGAGCAGTTCTTC
>TRBV6-6|NA|TRBJ1-1|14|NA
CASSSPKGHFEAFF
TGTGCCAGCAGTTCTCCAAAGGGACACTTTGAAGCTTTCTTT
>TRBV24-1|NA|TRBJ1-1|13|NA
CATSDAGKTEAFF
TGTGCCACCAGTGATGCAGGAAAGACTGAAGCTTTCTTT
>TRBV5-1|NA|TRBJ2-7|15|NA
CASSLESGGGYEQYF
TGCGCCAGCAGCTTGGAGTCAGGGGGAGGCTACGAGCAGTACTTC
>TRBV10-3|few|TRBJ1-4|15|TRBD1
CAIKGSQGRSEKLFF
TGTGCCATCAAGGGGTCACAGGGGCGGTCGGAAAAACTGTTTTTT
>TRBV19|few|TRBJ1-2|13|NA
CASNTPFGYGYTF
TGTGCCAGTAATACCCCGTTCGGCTATGGCTACACCTTC
>TRBV5-6|NA|TRBJ2-1|15|NA
CASTVTGTSYNEQFF
TGTGCCAGCACAGTAACAGGGACTTCCTACAATGAGCAGTTCTTC
>TRBV20-1|few|TRBJ2-2|16|TRBD2
CSARDSSWGGTGELFF
TGCAGTGCTAGAGATTCTAGCTGGGGGGGCACCGGGGAGCTGTTTTTT
>TRBV12-3/TRBV12-4|NA|TRBJ1-5|15|NA
CASSLGSDSNQPQHF
TGTGCCAGCAGTTTGGGCAGCGATAGCAATCAGCCCCAGCATTTT
>TRBV7-2|few|TRBJ2-5|15|NA
CASSPQRQRQETQYF
TGTGCCAGCAGCCCCCAAAGACAGAGACAAGAGACCCAGTACTTC
>TRBV4-1|NA|TRBJ2-3|17|TRBD2
CASSLSGLAGTTDTQYF
TGCGCCAGCAGCCTCTCGGGACTAGCGGGAACCACAGATACGCAGTATTTT
>TRBV6-2/TRBV6-3|few|TRBJ2-7|15|NA
CASRTWDTLSYEQYF
TGTGCCAGCAGGACATGGGACACACTCTCCTACGAGCAGTACTTC
>TRBV5-1|NA|TRBJ2-7|14|NA
CASSPRPGAREQYF
TGCGCCAGCAGCCCCCGACCAGGAGCCCGCGAGCAGTACTTC
>TRBV12-3/TRBV12-4|NA|TRBJ2-2|17|TRBD1
CASSWVGQTEGTGELFF
TGTGCCAGCAGTTGGGTGGGACAGACAGAGGGCACCGGGGAGCTGTTTTTT